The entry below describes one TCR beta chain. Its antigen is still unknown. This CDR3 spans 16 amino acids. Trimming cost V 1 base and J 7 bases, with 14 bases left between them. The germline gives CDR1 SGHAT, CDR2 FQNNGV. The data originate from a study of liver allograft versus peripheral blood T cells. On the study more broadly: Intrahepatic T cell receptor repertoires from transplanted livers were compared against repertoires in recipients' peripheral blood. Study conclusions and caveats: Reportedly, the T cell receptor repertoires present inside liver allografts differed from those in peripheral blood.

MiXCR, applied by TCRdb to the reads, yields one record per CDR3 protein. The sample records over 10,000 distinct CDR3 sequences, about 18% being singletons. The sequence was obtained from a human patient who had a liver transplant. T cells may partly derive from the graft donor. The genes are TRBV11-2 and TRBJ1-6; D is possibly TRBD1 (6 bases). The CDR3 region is CASSLGLGAANSPLHF. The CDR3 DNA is TGTGCCAGCAGCTTAGGGCTGGGGGCAGCAAATTCACCCCTCCACTTT.